These 15 T cell receptor beta chains were sequenced from one sample in a study of cytotoxic CD8 clonotypes in ibrutinib-treated CLL. Clones were sequenced by immunoSEQ multiplex PCR, and TCRdb holds only the in-frame ones, with some missing. The sample gives about 130,000 clones, roughly 85% of which show up once; approximately 2% is in the top ten. Sequenced here: PBMCs, sampled after 24 months of ibrutinib treatment. These receptors all stem from a human donor with chronic lymphocytic leukemia.

This chain uses TRBV7-9 with TRBJ1-4; 7 nucleotides agree with TRBD1. The CDR3 is made up of 18 amino acids. V was pared by 3 bases and J by 6 bases, with 16 bases of the junction left unmatched. Germline assignment: CDR1 SEHNR and CDR2 FQNEAQ (reference sequence). The CDR3 DNA is TGTGCCAGCAGCTTGGGCGGGGACAGAAGTTACCCTTATGAAAAACTGTTTTTT. This sequence encodes CASSLGGDRSYPYEKLFF.

The chain couples TRBV7-9 to TRBJ2-1; possible D gene TRBD2, 6 bases. The V and J ends lost 5 bases and 0 bases respectively, with 11 bases between them. Germline loops: CDR1 SEHNR, CDR2 FQNEAQ (reference sequence). CDR3 length: 15 amino acids. The CDR3 is CASSQLAGSYNEQFF. CDR3 nucleotides: TGTGCCAGCAGCCAACTAGCAGGCTCCTACAATGAGCAGTTCTTC.

The chain uses TRBV7-6 and TRBJ1-5; D perhaps matches TRBD1 (5 bases). The V and J ends lost 0 bases and 10 bases respectively, with 7 bases between them. CDR1 is SGHVS, CDR2 FNYEAQ, per germline. The CDR3 is 12 residues long. CDR3 protein: CASSLAQGPQHF. In DNA, the CDR3 is TGTGCCAGCAGCTTAGCGCAGGGACCCCAGCATTTT.

CDR3 nucleotides: TGTGCCAGCAGCTTAGATGCCGAGTCGGGTTCTCGTGAGCAGTTCTTC. Amino acids: CASSLDAESGSREQFF. The chain recombines TRBV7-3 with TRBJ2-1; no definite D call. The CDR3 contains 16 residues. Germline values: CDR1 SGHTA, CDR2 FQGTGA. The ends were cut back, 2 bases at V and 9 bases at J, with 20 bases in the middle.

This chain joins TRBV18 and TRBJ1-5; 7 positions agree with TRBD1. V gave up 5 bases and J gave up 5 bases; unmatched junction bases: 6. Germline CDR1 KGHSH, CDR2 LQKENI. The length of the CDR3 is 14 residues. In DNA form, the CDR3 reads TGTGCCAGCTCATCTCAGGGGGGCGATCAGCCCCAGCATTTT. It specifies CASSSQGGDQPQHF. Full variable domain (rest looked up from reference TRBV18 and TRBJ1-5): NAGVMQNPRHLVRRRGQEARLRCSPMKGHSHVYWYRQLPEEGLKFMVYLQKENIIDESGMPKERFSAEFPKEGPSILRIQQVVRGDSAAYFCASSSQGGDQPQHFGDGTRLSIL.

The chain couples TRBV9 to TRBJ1-3; no clear D. The V gene lost 0 bases and the J gene lost 0 bases, with 10 bases spanning the gap. The CDR3 extends over 16 amino acids. In germline, CDR1 is SGDLS, CDR2 YYNGEE. The CDR3 here is CASSVAGLTSGNTIYF. DNA of the CDR3: TGTGCCAGCAGCGTAGCGGGGTTGACCTCTGGAAACACCATATATTTT.

This clone was recorded only once. CDR3 sequence: CATRHATNEKLFF. The CDR3, as DNA: TGTGCCACCAGGCACGCAACTAATGAAAAACTGTTTTTT. The chain uses TRBV15 and TRBJ1-4, with no clear D. The CDR3 sequence is 13 residues long. Germline V lookup: CDR1 LNHNV, CDR2 YYDKDF (reference sequence). Between the trimmed V and J ends, which lost 6 bases and 0 bases, there was a span of 5 bases. The variable domain in full, completed from reference TRBV15 and TRBJ1-4, reads DAMVIQNPRYQVTQFGKPVTLSCSQTLNHNVMYWYQQKSSQAPKLLFHYYDKDFNNEADTPDNFQSRRPNTSFCFLDIRSPGLGDTAMYLCATRHATNEKLFFGSGTQLSVL.

This chain links TRBV29-1 with TRBJ2-5, with 14 bases fitting TRBD2. This CDR3 has 16 residues. Germline V lookup: CDR1 SQVTM, CDR2 ANQGSEA. With V trimmed by 5 bases and J by 1 base, 6 bases remained unmatched. DNA of the CDR3: TGCAGCGTTCGAATTGGACTAGCGGGGGGCCAAGAGACCCAGTACTTC. Translated: CSVRIGLAGGQETQYF.

This CDR3 is CASSPSGAGEQYF. DNA for the CDR3: TGTGCCAGCTCACCCTCAGGGGCAGGCGAGCAGTACTTC. This chain uses TRBV18 with TRBJ2-7; maybe TRBD1 (6 bases). V lost 3 bases, J lost 6 bases, and 12 bases lay in between. CDR1 and CDR2 (germline): KGHSH, LQKENI. The CDR3 is 13 residues long.

V is TRBV5-1 and J is TRBJ2-5; 9 bases agree with TRBD1. After removal of 2 bases from V and 2 bases from J, the junction contained 7 bases not matched to a gene. Germline CDR1 SGHRS, CDR2 YFSETQ. The CDR3 sequence is 16 residues long. In nucleotides, the CDR3 is TGCGCCAGCAGCTTCATGGGACAGGGAGGACAAGAGACCCAGTACTTC. The encoded protein is CASSFMGQGGQETQYF.

The rearrangement links TRBV29-1 to TRBJ1-4; possible D gene TRBD1, 5 bases. The CDR3 totals 14 residues. Germline loops: CDR1 SQVTM, CDR2 ANQGSEA. Trimming shortened V by 5 bases and J by 0 bases, and 10 bases separated the two germline ends. CDR3 loop: CSVLRGPTNEKLFF. The CDR3 DNA follows: TGCAGCGTTCTAAGGGGCCCAACTAATGAAAAACTGTTTTTT.

In its sample, this clone was seen a few times. The V and J genes are TRBV4-3 and TRBJ2-7; TRBD2 matches at 13 bases. V lost 3 bases to trimming and J lost 0 bases; unmatched junction nucleotides: 5. The CDR3 runs to 17 residues. CDR1 is LGHNA and CDR2 is YSLEER in the germline V gene. The CDR3 sequence is CASSQGTSGKSSYEQYF. The CDR3 DNA is TGCGCCAGCAGCCAGGGGACTAGCGGGAAAAGCTCCTACGAGCAGTACTTC.

This sequence joins TRBV18 and TRBJ2-3, with D hard to call. Germline loops: CDR1 KGHSH, CDR2 LQKENI. This CDR3 contains 18 residues. Trimming pared 1 base from V and 5 bases from J, leaving 22 bases between. CDR3 in DNA: TGTGCCAGCTCACCACTAGTAGCACCCAACCCCCGCGGAGATACGCAGTATTTT. Residues: CASSPLVAPNPRGDTQYF. Drawing the rest from reference TRBV18 and TRBJ2-3, the complete variable domain is NAGVMQNPRHLVRRRGQEARLRCSPMKGHSHVYWYRQLPEEGLKFMVYLQKENIIDESGMPKERFSAEFPKEGPSILRIQQVVRGDSAAYFCASSPLVAPNPRGDTQYFGPGTRLTVL.

This clone was observed many times. The chain uses TRBV19 and TRBJ1-5; D might be TRBD1 (5 bases). The V and J ends lost 5 bases and 7 bases respectively, with 12 bases between them. CDR1 is LNHDA, CDR2 SQIVND, per germline (reference sequence). CDR3 length: 13 amino acids. The CDR3 is CASSPQGLQPQHF. DNA for the CDR3: TGTGCCAGTAGTCCGCAGGGTTTGCAGCCCCAGCATTTT.

V and J are TRBV7-2 and TRBJ2-6; D might be TRBD1 (6 bases). V was shortened by 4 bases and J by 3 bases, with 19 bases between the two germline ends. The CDR3 runs 18 residues. The V gene's germline CDR1 is SGHTA and CDR2 FQGNSA. In nucleotides, the CDR3 is TGTGCCAGCAGCTCGCGGGCAGGGGATTCTCTTGGGGCCAACGTCCTGACTTTC. Its translation: CASSSRAGDSLGANVLTF. Drawing the rest from reference TRBV7-2 and TRBJ2-6, the complete variable domain is GAGVSQSPSNKVTEKGKDVELRCDPISGHTALYWYRQSLGQGLEFLIYFQGNSAPDKSGLPSDRFSAERTGGSVSTLTIQRTQQEDSAVYLCASSSRAGDSLGANVLTFGAGSRLTVL.